The 30 T cell receptor beta chains below were found in one sample sequenced in a study of post-analysis software for immune sequencing data. General study points: The five TRBV segments detected at higher frequency in patients than in controls included TRBV5-6, TRBV5-1 and TRBV20-1.

Included in the TCR beta cDNA libraries were unique molecular identifiers. Each CDR3 protein is one row after TCRdb ran MiXCR on the PCR reads. The sample lists more than 450,000 distinct CDR3 sequences, less than 40% occurring once. Their target antigens are unknown. What was sequenced was blood. These receptor sequences come from a girl aged 2-17 years with multiple sclerosis.

The chain combines TRBV10-3 with TRBJ2-2; no definite D call. CDR3 length equals 16 residues. The V and J ends lost 4 bases and 5 bases respectively, with 17 bases between them. Per the germline V gene, CDR1 is ENHRY and CDR2 is SYGVKD. The CDR3 reads CAISALVSQTTGELFF. In DNA, the CDR3 is TGTGCCATCAGTGCGTTGGTTAGCCAGACGACCGGGGAGCTGTTTTTT.

This clonotype was seen repeatedly, ten times or more. The rearrangement links TRBV4-1 to TRBJ2-5; no firm D call. V lost 2 bases and J lost 6, with 10 bases in between. The length of the CDR3 is 13 residues. Germline V lookup: CDR1 MGHRA, CDR2 YSYEKL. The CDR3 is CASSQQLLQTQYF. The CDR3 nucleotides read TGCGCCAGCAGCCAACAACTATTGCAGACCCAGTACTTC.

This sequence joins TRBV9 and TRBJ2-7, with 10 bases lining up with TRBD1. Germline V CDR1 and CDR2: SGDLS, YYNGEE. The CDR3 has 15 amino acids. V shed 2 bases, J shed 3 bases, and the junction held 5 bases outside the gene matches. CDR3 sequence (DNA): TGTGCCAGCAGCGTTGGCTGGGACAGGGGCTACGAGCAGTACTTC. Encoded protein: CASSVGWDRGYEQYF.

The chain employs TRBV10-3 and TRBJ2-1; possibly TRBD2 for D (6 bases). CDR3 length: 15 amino acids. The V end lost 4 bases, the J end lost 4 bases, and 14 bases lay between the germline ends. The V gene's germline CDR1 is ENHRY and CDR2 SYGVKD. CDR3 in amino acids: CAISGVRGLYNEQFF. The CDR3 region has the DNA TGTGCCATCAGTGGAGTTCGGGGACTTTACAATGAGCAGTTCTTC.

Worth noting for this clonotype: A read error is possible here, since a much larger clone lies one base away. The genes are TRBV20-1 and TRBJ2-7; possibly TRBD1 for D (7 bases). The ends were cut back, 5 bases at V and 5 bases at J, with 22 bases in the middle. The CDR3 consists of 15 residues. Germline assignment: CDR1 DFQATT and CDR2 SNEGSKA (reference sequence). CDR3 sequence reads: CSAPSEGAAGHEQYF. The CDR3, as DNA: TGCAGTGCTCCTAGCGAGGGGGCCGCTGGACACGAGCAGTACTTC.

The table lists this clonotype with a few counts. The rearrangement links TRBV12-3 or TRBV12-4 to TRBJ1-6, with a tentative D call TRBD1 (6 bases). V was clipped by 3 bases and J by 8 bases, with 17 bases between them. The CDR3 covers 16 residues. The CDR3 nucleotides are TGTGCCAGCAGTTTTTTGGGGGGCGCCCCGGATTCACCCCTCCACTTT. It is translated as CASSFLGGAPDSPLHF.

The chain's CDR3 is CASSIWGDSYGYTF. DNA for the CDR3: TGTGCCAGCAGCATTTGGGGGGACAGCTATGGCTACACCTTC. V is TRBV7-2 and J is TRBJ1-2, with 7 bases identical to TRBD1. This CDR3 contains 14 residues. CDR1 is SGHTA, CDR2 FQGNSA, per germline. V shed 5 bases, J shed 4 bases, and the junction held 7 bases outside the gene matches.

The rearrangement joins TRBV20-1 to TRBJ2-1; D is perhaps TRBD2 (5 bases). The germline V gene has CDR1 DFQATT and CDR2 SNEGSKA (reference sequence). The ends were cut back, 3 bases at V and 5 bases at J, with 17 bases in the middle. CDR3 length: 15 residues. The CDR3 sequence: CSAREAEIGNNEQFF. As DNA, the CDR3 is TGCAGTGCTAGGGAAGCGGAAATAGGTAACAATGAGCAGTTCTTC.

The V gene is TRBV20-1, the J gene TRBJ2-7; D call uncertain. Germline CDR1 and CDR2: DFQATT and SNEGSKA (reference sequence). V lost 6 bases and J 2 bases, leaving 14 bases between the germline ends. The CDR3 is made up of 13 amino acids. CDR3 residues: CSARSDVAYEQYF. The CDR3 DNA is TGCAGTGCCCGATCGGACGTCGCCTACGAGCAGTACTTC.

J is TRBJ2-2 and V is TRBV4-1; 9 nucleotides line up with TRBD2. V trimming: 3 bases; J trimming: 6 bases; junction bases outside the gene matches: 17. CDR3 length: 19 amino acids. Per germline, CDR1 MGHRA and CDR2 YSYEKL. CDR3 sequence reads: CASSHLRGSSGGISGELFF. In DNA form, the CDR3 reads TGCGCCAGCAGCCATCTCCGCGGATCCAGCGGGGGGATCTCCGGGGAGCTGTTTTTT.

The chain carries TRBV7-2 and TRBJ2-1, with D perhaps TRBD1 (6 bases). Trimming removed 3 bases from V and 9 bases from J, with 18 bases in between. Germline V gene data show CDR1 as SGHTA and CDR2 as FQGNSA. There are 15 residues in the CDR3. DNA of the CDR3: TGTGCCAGCAGCTTTTGGGTGGGGGCGAACAGTGAGCAGTTCTTC. It translates to CASSFWVGANSEQFF.

CDR3 sequence: CSARDGTSADGTQYF. The CDR3 DNA is TGCAGTGCTAGGGATGGGACTAGCGCGGACGGGACCCAGTACTTC. The chain employs TRBV20-1 and TRBJ2-5; 10 bases are a match to TRBD2. V shed 3 bases, J shed 7 bases, and the junction held 11 bases outside the gene matches. This CDR3 contains 15 residues. In germline, CDR1 is DFQATT, CDR2 SNEGSKA (reference sequence).

The V and J genes are TRBV18 and TRBJ1-1; no clear D gene. V lost 0 bases to trimming and J lost 0 bases, with 5 bases between them. This CDR3 has 14 residues. Germline V lookup: CDR1 KGHSH, CDR2 LQKENI. CDR3 sequence reads: CASSPPVLNTEAFF. The CDR3 DNA reads TGTGCCAGCTCACCACCAGTCTTGAACACTGAAGCTTTCTTT. Using reference TRBV18 and TRBJ1-1 for the parts outside the CDR3, the full variable domain is NAGVMQNPRHLVRRRGQEARLRCSPMKGHSHVYWYRQLPEEGLKFMVYLQKENIIDESGMPKERFSAEFPKEGPSILRIQQVVRGDSAAYFCASSPPVLNTEAFFGQGTRLTVV.

This rearrangement joins TRBV5-1 to TRBJ2-5; TRBD2 matches at 10 bases. The germline gives CDR1 SGHRS, CDR2 YFSETQ. There are 18 residues in the CDR3. After removal of 9 bases from V and 0 bases from J, the junction contained 17 bases not matched to a gene. The DNA of the CDR3 is TGCGCCACCCGACCGGGACTAGCGAGGGCGACAAACCAAGAGACCCAGTACTTC. Its translation is CATRPGLARATNQETQYF. The entire variable domain, with the rest obtained from reference TRBV5-1 and TRBJ2-5, is as follows: KAGVTQTPRYLIKTRGQQVTLSCSPISGHRSVSWYQQTPGQGLQFLFEYFSETQRNKGNFPGRFSGRQFSNSRSEMNVSTLELGDSALYLCATRPGLARATNQETQYFGPGTRLLVL.

Of note for this clonotype: The junction and the germline gene differ at one end; a read error may be behind it. This rearrangement joins TRBV7-3 to TRBJ2-5; 7 bases fit TRBD1. This CDR3 spans 13 amino acids. Germline V lookup: CDR1 SGHTA, CDR2 FQGTGA. DNA of the CDR3: TGTGCCGGCAGCTACACAGGGGCGTACGGGCAGTACTTC. Protein product: CAGSYTGAYGQYF.

This clonotype was observed a few times. The rearrangement links TRBV6-5 to TRBJ2-1; 7 bases align to TRBD1. The V segment lost 5 bases and the J segment 4 bases; nucleotides outside the gene matches: 8. This CDR3 is 15 amino acids long. CDR1 and CDR2 (germline): MNHEY, SVGAGI. The CDR3 region has the DNA TGTGCCAGCAGTAGACAGGGAACCGAGTACAATGAGCAGTTCTTC. Protein product: CASSRQGTEYNEQFF.

This clonotype was counted a few times. V and J are TRBV5-1 and TRBJ1-4; 7 positions agree with TRBD1. Per the germline V gene, CDR1 is SGHRS and CDR2 is YFSETQ. The CDR3 extends over 13 amino acids. The trim removed 5 bases at V and 8 bases at J, leaving 6 bases unmatched. The CDR3 bases are TGCGCCAGCAGGTTGACAGGGAAAGAAAAACTGTTTTTT. This encodes CASRLTGKEKLFF.

The V and J genes are TRBV3-1 and TRBJ2-1, with unresolved D. V was cut by 0 bases and J by 9 bases, with 6 bases left in between. The CDR3 contains 12 residues. In germline, CDR1 is LGHDT, CDR2 YNNKEL (reference sequence). This CDR3 is CASSQDLGEQFF. The CDR3 nucleotides read TGTGCCAGCAGCCAAGATTTGGGTGAGCAGTTCTTC.

This clonotype appeared a few times. The rearrangement joins TRBV4-1 to TRBJ2-3; TRBD2 matches 13 bases. Germline values: CDR1 MGHRA, CDR2 YSYEKL. The trim removed 8 bases at V and 5 bases at J, leaving 10 bases unmatched. This CDR3 contains 16 residues. This CDR3 is CASLGLAGPRGDTQYF. CDR3 nucleotide sequence: TGCGCCAGCCTGGGACTAGCGGGGCCCCGAGGAGATACGCAGTATTTT.

V is TRBV20-1 and J is TRBJ2-3; D possibly matches TRBD1 or TRBD2 (6 bases each). The CDR3 has 14 residues. Germline V gene lookup returns CDR1 DFQATT and CDR2 SNEGSKA (reference sequence). Trimming shortened V by 5 bases and J by 0 bases, and 12 bases separated the two germline ends. CDR3 sequence (DNA): TGCAGTGCTGAGGGGGGAAAAAGCACAGATACGCAGTATTTT. It codes for CSAEGGKSTDTQYF.

This CDR3 reads CASSLDGQQETQYF. CDR3 DNA sequence: TGTGCCAGCAGCTTAGACGGACAGCAAGAGACCCAGTACTTC. This chain joins TRBV7-2 and TRBJ2-5; D is perhaps TRBD1 (6 bases). Looked up from germline, CDR1 is SGHTA and CDR2 is FQGNSA. This CDR3 region has 14 residues. Trimming left V 1 base short and J 2 bases short, with 8 bases between.

The chain couples TRBV3-1 to TRBJ2-5; TRBD1 matches 9 bases. The J segment lost 5 bases and the V segment lost 1 base, leaving 2 bases of the junction unmatched. The CDR3 sequence is 14 residues long. From germline, CDR1 is LGHDT and CDR2 YNNKEL (reference sequence). The CDR3 here is CASSQGTGVETQYF. The DNA of the CDR3 is TGTGCCAGCAGCCAAGGGACAGGGGTGGAGACCCAGTACTTC.

This clonotype was seen more than once but under ten times. V is TRBV10-3 and J is TRBJ1-5; D gene uncertain. V dropped 0 bases and J dropped 6 bases, with 12 bases sitting between them. From germline, CDR1 is ENHRY and CDR2 SYGVKD. This CDR3 comprises 15 residues. The CDR3 loop reads CAISESARPVQPQHF. CDR3 bases: TGTGCCATCAGTGAGTCGGCAAGGCCCGTTCAGCCCCAGCATTTT.

The V and J genes are TRBV14 and TRBJ1-2, with D unresolved. Germline loops: CDR1 SGHDN, CDR2 FVKESK. The CDR3 is 10 residues long. The germline V and J ends were trimmed by 7 bases and 10 bases, with 10 bases remaining between them. The CDR3 sequence is CASNPRFYTF. The CDR3 coding sequence is TGTGCCAGCAATCCACGATTCTACACCTTC.

At least ten counts were recorded for this clonotype. This rearrangement joins TRBV14 to TRBJ2-7; D gene unclear. V shed 3 bases and J shed 3 bases, with 9 bases lying between them. This CDR3 has 13 residues. Per germline, CDR1 SGHDN and CDR2 FVKESK. The CDR3 bases are TGTGCCAGCAGCCAGGGCCGCTTCTACGAGCAGTACTTC. It specifies CASSQGRFYEQYF.

The chain combines TRBV24-1 with TRBJ2-6; 10 nucleotides align to TRBD1. The CDR3 sequence is 14 residues long. After removal of 9 bases from V and 4 bases from J, the junction contained 2 bases not matched to a gene. Germline CDR1 KGHDR, CDR2 SFDVKD. The CDR3 sequence is CATGTGAGANVLTF. The CDR3 nucleotides read TGTGCCACCGGGACAGGGGCCGGGGCCAACGTCCTGACTTTC.

A few counts support this clonotype. This rearrangement joins TRBV4-2 to TRBJ1-5; 7 bases line up with TRBD1. V shed 0 bases and J 5 bases; nucleotides not matched to a gene: 7. CDR1 and CDR2 (germline): LGHNA, YNFKEQ. CDR3 length equals 16 residues. The CDR3 region has the DNA TGTGCCAGCAGCCAAGATCCGAGGACAGGCGATCAGCCCCAGCATTTT. This encodes CASSQDPRTGDQPQHF.

This chain links TRBV20-1 with TRBJ2-5; D gene ambiguous. Looked up from germline, CDR1 is DFQATT and CDR2 is SNEGSKA (reference sequence). V lost 7 bases, J lost 5 bases, and 20 bases lay in between. The CDR3 contains 14 residues. The CDR3 region has the DNA TGCAGTGTTACAACGACCCGGATGGGGGAGACCCAGTACTTC. This codes for CSVTTTRMGETQYF.

The V call is TRBV7-9, the J call TRBJ2-7; 10 nucleotides match TRBD2. Germline V gene sequence: CDR1 SEHNR, CDR2 FQNEAQ (reference sequence). V was clipped by 7 bases and J by 3 bases; unmatched bases: 12. The CDR3 has 16 residues. The DNA of the CDR3 is TGTGCCAGCACCGAACTAGCGGGGCCTCTATTCTACGAGCAGTACTTC. Translated: CASTELAGPLFYEQYF.

This clonotype turned up a few times. The V and J genes are TRBV12-3 or TRBV12-4 and TRBJ1-1; D unresolved. This CDR3 has 13 amino acids. Trimming removed 1 base from V and 4 bases from J, with 7 bases in between. CDR3 sequence: CASSLGVVTEAFF. CDR3 in DNA: TGTGCCAGCAGTTTAGGGGTAGTCACTGAAGCTTTCTTT.